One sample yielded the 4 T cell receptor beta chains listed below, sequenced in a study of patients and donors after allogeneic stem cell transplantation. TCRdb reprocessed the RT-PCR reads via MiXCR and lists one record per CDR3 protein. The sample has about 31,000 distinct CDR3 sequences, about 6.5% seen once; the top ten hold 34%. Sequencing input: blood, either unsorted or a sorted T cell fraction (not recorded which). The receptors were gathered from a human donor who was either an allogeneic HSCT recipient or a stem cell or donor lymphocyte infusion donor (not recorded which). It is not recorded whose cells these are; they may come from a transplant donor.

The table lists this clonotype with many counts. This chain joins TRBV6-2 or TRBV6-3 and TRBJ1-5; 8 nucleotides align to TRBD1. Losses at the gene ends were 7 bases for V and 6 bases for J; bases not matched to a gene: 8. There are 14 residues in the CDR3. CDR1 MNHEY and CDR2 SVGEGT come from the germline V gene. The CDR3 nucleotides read TGTGCCAGCAACCCAGGGGGCCTTCGTCAGCCCCAGCATTTT. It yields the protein CASNPGGLRQPQHF.

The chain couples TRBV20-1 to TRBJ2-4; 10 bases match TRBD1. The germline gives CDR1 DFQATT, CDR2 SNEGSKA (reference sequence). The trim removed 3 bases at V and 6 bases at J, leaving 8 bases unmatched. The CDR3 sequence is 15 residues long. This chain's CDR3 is CSASLPTGGGNIQYF. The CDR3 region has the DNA TGCAGTGCTAGTCTCCCGACAGGGGGCGGAAACATTCAGTACTTC.

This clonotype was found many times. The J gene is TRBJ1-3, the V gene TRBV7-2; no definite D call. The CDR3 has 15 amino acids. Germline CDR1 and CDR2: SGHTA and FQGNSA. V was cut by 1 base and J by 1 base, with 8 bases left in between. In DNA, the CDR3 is TGTGCCAGCAGCTTAGTCGTCGGTTCTGGAAACACCATATATTTT. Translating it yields CASSLVVGSGNTIYF.

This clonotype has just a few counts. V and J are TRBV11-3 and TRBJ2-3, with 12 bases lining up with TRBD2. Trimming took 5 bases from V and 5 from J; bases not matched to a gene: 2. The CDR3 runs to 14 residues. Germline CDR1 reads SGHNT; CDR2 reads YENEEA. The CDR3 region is CASSQGLAGDTQYF. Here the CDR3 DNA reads TGTGCCAGCAGCCAGGGACTAGCGGGAGATACGCAGTATTTT.